This T cell receptor (beta chain) stems from a study of OX40 agonist ivuxolimab in advanced cancers. Germline loops: CDR1 SGHTA, CDR2 FQGNSA. The CDR3 sequence is 15 residues long. The V segment lost 0 bases and the J segment 6 bases; nucleotides outside the gene matches: 7. Here immunoSEQ multiplex PCR was the method, and the copy in TCRdb shows in-frame clones only, minus some. Here the sample spans tens of thousands of clones, approximately 80% being singletons. This sample comprised CD4+ or CD8+ T cells sorted from blood, obtained in a trial of the OX40 agonist ivuxolimab. This TCR was sampled from an adult with an advanced solid tumor such as melanoma, head and neck, liver or kidney cancer. This rearrangement joins TRBV7-2 to TRBJ1-2, with 7 positions matching TRBD1. CDR3 amino acids: CASSLAQGQPDGYTF. The CDR3 region has the DNA TGTGCCAGCAGCTTAGCGCAGGGACAGCCGGATGGCTACACCTTC.